This T cell receptor beta chain derives from a study of T cell responses to AZD1222 COVID-19 vaccine. Regarding the study as a whole: Of the AZD1222 recipients, only six were seropositive at baseline.

This CDR3 is built from 15 residues. V lost 0 bases and J lost 3, with 11 bases in between. Germline V CDR1 and CDR2: MNHEY, SVGAGI. Assay: immunoSEQ multiplex PCR; the TCRdb copy retains only in-frame clones and omits some. Of about 140,000 clones detected, about 90% appear once; the ten largest clones hold 5% to 6.5%. Regarding this clone: The antigen is not known.

Sequenced here: peripheral blood, sampled 28 days after the second AZD1222 dose. This chain links TRBV6-5 with TRBJ1-1; a possible D gene is TRBD1 (5 bases). The sequence was collected from an adult who received the AZD1222 COVID-19 vaccine. The CDR3, as DNA: TGTGCCAGCAGTTACTCGATCGGGGGTGACACTGAAGCTTTCTTT. This sequence encodes CASSYSIGGDTEAFF.